This T cell receptor (beta chain) was profiled in a study of cytomegalovirus exposure and HLA in healthy donors (dated by TCRdb to about 2017). Concerning the study at large: According to an earlier analysis of several hundred of the donors, 200 million or so T cells yielded 117 million unique TCR beta sequences and about 300 Gb of sequence data. Roughly 300 gigabases of sequencing data and some 85 million unique TCR sequences were included in an early release covering about 700 HLA-typed donors. Of the roughly 410 genotyped donors, roughly 80% were placed in the genetic ancestry cluster associated with self-reported Caucasian donors. The study was designed to test whether signatures of past pathogen exposure could be identified by cataloging public T cell receptors. Using immunosequencing, the study profiled T cell repertoires from 666 subjects and related those repertoires to cytomegalovirus serostatus. In addition to the first cohort of approximately 670 subjects, a separate validation cohort of 130 or so different subjects was used. To predict cytomegalovirus infection status, the study combined high-throughput TCR immunosequencing, statistical association of individual TCRs with disease status, and machine learning. In a later analysis, previously published TCR beta repertoires from several hundred donors were re-analyzed and high-resolution HLA genotyping was added so that TCR occurrence patterns could be studied. The later analysis used no new phenotypic data to find candidate immune exposures, relying instead on TCR beta sequences and their occurrence across donors. In an earlier analysis of 587 of the donors, high-throughput TCR beta sequencing was used to judge whether each TCR beta V gene segment behaved as functional or pseudogenic. Alongside the repertoire data, information on donor age, sex, ethnicity and CMV serostatus was compiled. Genome-wide SNP genotypes for about 65% of the roughly 670 donors were used in a later genetic analysis, which treated that subset as a discovery cohort. All discovery cohort repertoires had been generated on a single sequencing platform. HLA typing included class I and class II loci at four-digit resolution. Typing coverage differed by locus: A, B, C, DRB1 and DQB1 were typed in about 629-640 donors, DQA1 in roughly 510, DPA1 in 600 to 610, and DPB1 in about 450. A handful of DR-DQ haplotypes were treated as single units for association and clustering because of strong linkage in the cohort. Among about 360 genotyped donors of the cohort, an average of approximately 240,000 unique TCR beta nucleotide sequences were sequenced per donor, roughly a sixth of them non-productive. The paper as a whole reports these results and caveats: Roughly uniform sequencing depth across donors was assumed in presence/absence analyses, although this assumption may not hold. In the study, some 180 TCR beta chains were listed as associated with cytomegalovirus. A cluster of highly shared sequence variants was judged likely to represent a technical artifact of the sequencing pipeline. Most TCR sequences were observed very rarely across donors, whereas some public TCRs were present in many individuals. In a later analysis, HLA-associated TCR beta chains were found to be more clonally expanded and to have lower generation probabilities than equally common non-associated chains. A later analysis found that most CMV-associated TCR beta chains appeared HLA-restricted, with HLA associations seemingly driven largely by CMV exposure. At a false discovery rate of 0.05, a later analysis linked under 20,000 TCR beta sequences to specific HLA alleles. Some IMGT-functional V segments, including TRBV6-2 and TRBV6-3, could not be told apart with the 87-base-pair reads, so those segments were excluded. Several of the top co-occurrence clusters appeared to be linked to parvovirus B19, influenza, CMV and Epstein-Barr virus, according to a later analysis. Because counts were too low, seventeen rarely observed V segments, including chromosome 9 orphons, were left out of the earlier analysis of approximately 500 of the donors. According to a later analysis, TCR association rates differed among HLA loci, with DRB1 alleles showing the most associated TCRs and HLA-C alleles showing the fewest. Strong co-occurrence of HLA alleles, especially DR and DQ, made assigning TCR associations to individual alleles difficult. In an earlier analysis of about 600 of the donors, most TCR beta V segments appeared in productive rearrangements about 90% or about 30% of the time, broadly matching IMGT annotations. HLA typing was unavailable for some donors at each locus, so association tests used only the typed subset. CMV serostatus was the only immune exposure information available for the cohort. Linkage disequilibrium might explain the correlated functional status among segregating V segments, but an unknown experimental factor could not be excluded. In vitro tests confirmed that a few of the cytomegalovirus-associated TCR beta chains recognize cytomegalovirus antigens. A later genetic analysis reported fewer N-insertions in productive TCRs among donors in an Asian-associated ancestry cluster than the approximately 700-donor mean. In both the original and validation cohorts, the classifier was reported to diagnose cytomegalovirus status with high specificity and sensitivity. According to the authors, the approach could potentially be generalized to other disease states and immunological phenotypes. A further reported finding was that TCR beta sequences accurately predicted the HLA-A and HLA-B alleles for most subjects in the first cohort. V-gene and J-gene trimming of TCR beta chains was associated with a missense DCLRE1C variant in a later genetic analysis, and the association was replicated in an independent cohort. The cohort was sequenced for TCR beta chains only, and without alpha or paired-chain data the features that could be detected were limited.

The cohort consisted of 666 healthy bone marrow donors. All cohort members were sampled while nominally healthy, although unrecorded immune exposures were likely present. The donor tested CMV seropositive and was one of the 289 seropositive cohort members. A peripheral blood sample was collected from each donor, and TCR beta sequencing was performed on peripheral blood mononuclear cells. The Qiagen DNeasy Blood Extraction Kit was used to extract genomic DNA from the blood cell samples. V is pruned by 0 bases and J by 5 bases, leaving 13 bases of the junction without a gene match. The germline V gene supplies CDR1 SGHVS and CDR2 FNYEAQ. From the cysteine through the phenylalanine, the CDR3 covers 18 amino acids. The kept DNA is CDR3 alone, 54 bases in frame from the first base. The library was prepared using the immunoSEQ multiplex PCR assay. For the multiplex PCR, a mixture combining 60 forward primers for TCR Vbeta segments and 13 reverse primers for TCR Jbeta segments was used. The CDR3 region of rearranged TCR beta genes was amplified from genomic DNA by a multiplex PCR assay. The amplified TCR beta libraries were sequenced on the Illumina HiSeq System as 87-base-pair reads. The authors' pipeline ran thus. In a later analysis, some 80 million unique TCR beta chains were counted across the roughly 670 repertoires, and approximately 11 million of these chains were shared by at least two donors. To remove PCR and sequencing errors, raw reads were error-corrected and collapsed into unique sequences using a nearest-neighbor algorithm that merged closely related sequences. Alignment of CDR3 sequences to IMGT reference sequences was used to assign V, D and J gene segments. For a sequence to be retained, a match of at least six nucleotides to both a V gene segment and a J gene segment was required. Rearrangements were classified as productive when the CDR3 lacked stop codons and remained in frame with V and J, and all other rearrangements were classified as non-productive. Following IMGT convention, CDR3 was defined as the stretch from the second conserved V-encoded cysteine up to the conserved J-encoded phenylalanine. In an earlier analysis of just under 600 of the donors, sequences lacking an unambiguous match to a single V gene segment were excluded. An earlier analysis of 550 to 650 of the donors classified V segments as functional when productive rearrangements were above 56.7% and as segregating when the standard deviation between donors was above 5%. To diagnose cytomegalovirus status from the catalog of TCR beta chain sequences, a statistical classification framework was built. In a later analysis, TCR nucleotide sequences were compared against IMGT/GENE-DB human TR gene sequences so that V and J genes could be assigned. In a later analysis, CDR3 sequences and most-parsimonious VDJ recombination scenarios were assigned using the TCRdist pipeline. In a later analysis, every TCR beta chain was defined by the combination of its CDR3 amino acid sequence and its V-gene family, and reads without a unique V-gene family were dropped. In a later analysis, 500 to 650 highly shared, low-generation-probability nucleotide sequences were removed to address suspected cross-contamination and a sequencing artifact. For each public chain, a later analysis derived a clonal expansion index from normalized ranks of inferred template counts within each repertoire. In a later analysis, generation probabilities were computed with a VDJ recombination model fitted to out-of-frame rearrangements, and the resulting probabilities were checked against IGoR. In a later analysis, hypergeometric tests were used to score TCR-TCR, TCR-HLA and TCR-CMV co-occurrence, with a repertoire-size bias correction applied to TCR pairs. To estimate false discovery rates, a later analysis permuted the HLA or CMV assignments 20 times. In a later analysis, co-occurring TCRs were grouped with DBSCAN, and TCRdist sequence similarity was added when clustering was performed within HLA-allele-positive subsets. Repertoires with fewer than 30,000 or more than 120,000 public chains were left out of co-occurrence clustering, as were a handful of repertoires with anomalous nucleotide sharing. The source is immuneACCESS, and TCRdb retained only in-frame sequences with V and J called. Part of the clones is not carried over; for the studies checked, unresolved V genes explain less than half of this, and the remainder is unexplained. D and trimming were read from the DNA, whereas the V and J calls and clone size are those reported in that table. The sample contains over 150,000 clones, around 75% of them found a single time. The ten largest clonotypes hold 7.7% of the sample.

Points on this clone: No antigen is known for it. Base qualities were left out, and no much larger clone turns up one base away.

The sequence was collected from a man in his thirties or forties in good health and CMV-seropositive. The chain joins TRBV7-6 to TRBJ2-3, and 8 junctional nucleotides match TRBD2. What was sequenced was PBMCs. CDR3 loop: CASSLAQASGSSRDTQYF. The DNA sequence is TGTGCCAGCAGCTTAGCGCAGGCGAGCGGGAGTTCCAGAGATACGCAGTATTTT.